A single sample is the source of the 27 T cell receptor beta chains below, sequenced in a study of T cell responses to AZD1222 COVID-19 vaccine. Sequenced by immunoSEQ multiplex PCR; TCRdb stores in-frame clones only, minus some. Seen here are approximately 190,000 clones, 90% to 95% observed once, and the top ten hold roughly a tenth. The sequencing here drew on peripheral blood, taken on day 0 of AZD1222 vaccination. The receptors derive from an adult in good health.

This chain uses TRBV13 with TRBJ1-1, with D unclear. This CDR3 comprises 14 residues. Between the trimmed V and J ends, which lost 5 bases and 5 bases, there was a span of 15 bases. CDR1 and CDR2 from the germline V gene are PRHDT and FYEKMQ (reference sequence). Here the CDR3 reads CASSLNLRSTEAFF. The CDR3 coding sequence is TGTGCCAGCAGCCTAAATCTCCGTTCGACTGAAGCTTTCTTT.

CDR3 loop: CASVMMTGLINTEAFF. CDR3 in DNA: TGTGCCAGCGTGATGATGACGGGGTTGATAAACACTGAAGCTTTCTTT. The gene calls are TRBV28 and TRBJ1-1; no reliable D call. This CDR3 contains 16 residues. Germline CDR1 reads MDHEN; CDR2 reads SYDVKM. The V end lost 8 bases, the J end lost 2 bases, and 21 bases lay between the germline ends.

The J gene is TRBJ1-3, the V gene TRBV28, with a weak D call TRBD1 (5 bases). Trimming took 6 bases from V and 2 from J, leaving 14 bases between them. CDR3 length: 15 amino acids. Germline V gene sequence: CDR1 MDHEN, CDR2 SYDVKM. CDR3 in amino acids: CASSRTGFPGNTIYF. The CDR3 coding sequence is TGTGCCAGCAGCCGTACAGGCTTCCCTGGAAACACCATATATTTT.

This clone was detected once. The chain is built from TRBV28 and TRBJ1-5, with 8 bases aligning to TRBD1. The CDR3 extends over 17 amino acids. Germline V gene sequence: CDR1 MDHEN, CDR2 SYDVKM. V dropped 5 bases and J dropped 2; count of bases not matched to a gene: 11. CDR3 sequence reads: CASSTQGAGVGNQPQHF. For the CDR3, the DNA is TGTGCCAGCAGTACCCAGGGGGCCGGCGTAGGCAATCAGCCCCAGCATTTT.

The V and J genes are TRBV27 and TRBJ2-7, with 7 bases that match TRBD2. J lost 2 bases, V lost 7 bases, and 8 bases had no gene match. This CDR3 spans 14 amino acids. Germline V gives CDR1 MNHEY, CDR2 SMNVEV (reference sequence). CDR3 DNA: TGTGCCAGCAAAATCAGGGCGGGGGCCTACGAGCAGTACTTC. Encoded protein: CASKIRAGAYEQYF.

The chain employs TRBV7-3 and TRBJ1-3, with D unresolved. This CDR3 spans 14 amino acids. Between the trimmed V and J ends, which lost 2 bases and 2 bases, there was a span of 7 bases. Germline V lookup: CDR1 SGHTA, CDR2 FQGTGA. The CDR3 protein is CASSLGSAGNTIYF. As DNA, the CDR3 is TGTGCCAGCAGCTTAGGGTCCGCTGGAAACACCATATATTTT.

The rearrangement uses TRBV11-1 and TRBJ1-2; D is unresolved. Germline V lookup: CDR1 SGHAT, CDR2 FQDESV (reference sequence). The CDR3 sequence is 13 residues long. Deletions cut 5 bases from V and 7 bases from J, with 14 bases between. The CDR3 protein is CASSLTLGAGYTF. In nucleotides, the CDR3 is TGTGCCAGCAGCCTTACCTTAGGAGCTGGCTACACCTTC.

This clone showed up just once. CDR3: CASSLASQVLGEYTF. CDR3 DNA sequence: TGTGCCAGCAGCTTAGCATCTCAGGTTCTGGGGGAGTACACCTTC. The V and J genes are TRBV7-2 and TRBJ1-2; possibly TRBD1 for D (5 bases). The CDR3 is 15 residues long. Trimming took 0 bases from V and 11 from J, leaving 19 bases between them. In germline, CDR1 is SGHTA, CDR2 FQGNSA.

The chain uses TRBV5-4 and TRBJ2-7; D is perhaps TRBD1 (6 bases). V shed 4 bases and J shed 6 bases, with 20 bases lying between them. Germline CDR1 reads SGHNT; CDR2 reads YYREEE (reference sequence). The CDR3 sequence is 15 residues long. CDR3 sequence (DNA): TGTGCCAGCAGCGGCGAGGGACACGCCGCCGCCGAGCAGTACTTC. Translation: CASSGEGHAAAEQYF.

V is TRBV6-2 or TRBV6-3 and J is TRBJ2-5, with 8 nucleotides matching TRBD2. The CDR3 length is 16 residues. Germline V gives CDR1 MNHEY, CDR2 SVGEGT. The junction had 7 bases not matched to a gene; V was cut back by 3 bases and J by 1 base. CDR3 amino acids: CASSYRAGGPQETQYF. The DNA of the CDR3 is TGTGCCAGCAGTTATCGCGCGGGGGGACCCCAAGAGACCCAGTACTTC.

In nucleotides, the CDR3 is TGTGCCAGCAGTCGGAAGGGTGACTCCGGGGAGCTGTTTTTT. This gives the protein CASSRKGDSGELFF. The chain employs TRBV6-5 and TRBJ2-2; D gene ambiguous. This CDR3 is 14 amino acids long. CDR1 is MNHEY, CDR2 SVGAGI, per germline. V dropped 5 bases and J dropped 6 bases, with 13 bases sitting between them.

The chain uses TRBV6-5 and TRBJ2-7; perhaps D is TRBD1 or TRBD2 (5 bases each). V lost 6 bases and J lost 7, with 16 bases in between. The CDR3 covers 13 residues. Germline loops: CDR1 MNHEY, CDR2 SVGAGI. Here the CDR3 DNA reads TGTGCCAGCAGCCGCCGAGGGGTCGGGGAGCAGTACTTC. Translating it yields CASSRRGVGEQYF.

This chain links TRBV28 with TRBJ1-5, with D unclear. The CDR3 has 12 residues. Germline V CDR1 and CDR2: MDHEN, SYDVKM. V lost 3 bases and J lost 9, with 9 bases in between. CDR3 region: CASSFSVGPQHF. Here the CDR3 DNA reads TGTGCCAGCAGTTTCTCGGTGGGGCCCCAGCATTTT.

V usage is TRBV10-3 and J usage is TRBJ2-7, with D perhaps matching TRBD2 (6 bases). The length of the CDR3 is 16 residues. Germline V gene lookup returns CDR1 ENHRY and CDR2 SYGVKD. V was pared by 4 bases and J by 3 bases, with 19 bases between. This chain's CDR3 is CAISGEETNPDYEQYF. CDR3 DNA: TGTGCCATCAGTGGGGAGGAGACTAACCCAGACTACGAGCAGTACTTC.

The sample holds one count of this clone. The J gene is TRBJ1-2, the V gene TRBV28; tentative D call: TRBD1 (5 bases). Germline values: CDR1 MDHEN, CDR2 SYDVKM. This CDR3 spans 15 amino acids. With 5 bases removed from V and 6 bases from J, the gap between germline ends came to 19 bases. As DNA, the CDR3 is TGTGCCAGCAGTCTAAGCCGGGGGGGTCGGGATGGCTACACCTTC. Protein sequence: CASSLSRGGRDGYTF.

The chain has TRBV28 and TRBJ2-1; D not resolved. The CDR3 has 13 residues. Trimming shortened V by 4 bases and J by 3 bases, and 7 bases separated the two germline ends. CDR1 and CDR2 from the germline V gene are MDHEN and SYDVKM. As DNA, the CDR3 is TGTGCCAGCAGTTCATCTTTCTACAATGAGCAGTTCTTC. Its translation is CASSSSFYNEQFF.

This clone was counted a single time. This chain connects TRBV10-3 to TRBJ2-1; D not certain. This CDR3 comprises 14 residues. Germline CDR1 and CDR2: ENHRY and SYGVKD. V dropped 4 bases and J dropped 6 bases, with 13 bases sitting between them. This CDR3 reads CAISVGGNGNEQFF. The CDR3 nucleotides are TGTGCCATCAGTGTTGGTGGAAATGGCAATGAGCAGTTCTTC.

There are many counts of this clone. The chain combines TRBV20-1 with TRBJ2-1; 7 nucleotides line up with TRBD2. The CDR3 has 15 residues. V lost 3 bases, J lost 5 bases, and 10 bases stayed unmatched. The V gene's germline CDR1 is DFQATT and CDR2 SNEGSKA (reference sequence). CDR3 protein: CSASFSRAGNNEQFF. For the CDR3, the DNA is TGCAGTGCTAGTTTTAGTCGAGCGGGAAACAATGAGCAGTTCTTC.

CDR3 residues: CASSYLAGGIGNEQFF. CDR3 in DNA: TGTGCCAGCAGTTACCTCGCGGGAGGAATTGGCAATGAGCAGTTCTTC. This chain links TRBV6-6 with TRBJ2-1; 8 nucleotides align to TRBD2. This CDR3 has 16 residues. CDR1 MNHNY and CDR2 SVGAGI come from the germline V gene (reference sequence). Trimming at V came to 2 bases and at J to 6 bases, leaving 9 bases not matched to a gene.

The chain carries TRBV6-2 or TRBV6-3 and TRBJ2-7; D perhaps matches TRBD1 (6 bases). The CDR3 has 14 residues. Looked up from germline, CDR1 is MNHEY and CDR2 is SVGEGT. Trimming took off 6 bases at V and 5 bases at J, with 17 bases between the two ends. In nucleotides, the CDR3 is TGTGCCAGCAGCACGGGACAAATCCTAAACGAGCAGTACTTC. Its protein is CASSTGQILNEQYF.

This sequence joins TRBV29-1 and TRBJ2-1; 7 bases line up with TRBD1. CDR1 and CDR2 (germline): SQVTM, ANQGSEA. The CDR3 contains 12 residues. V lost 6 bases and J lost 8; bases outside the gene matches: 7. In nucleotides, the CDR3 is TGCAGCGTACGCAGGGGGTCCTATGAGCAGTTCTTC. Translating gives CSVRRGSYEQFF.

The chain recombines TRBV10-3 with TRBJ2-7; D tentatively fits TRBD1 or TRBD2 (5 bases each). CDR1 and CDR2 (germline): ENHRY, SYGVKD. Trimming took 2 bases from V and 2 from J, leaving 16 bases between them. The CDR3 is 16 amino acids. The CDR3 reads CAISEPGTRAPYEQYF. Written as DNA, the CDR3 is TGTGCCATCAGTGAGCCCGGGACCAGAGCCCCCTACGAGCAGTACTTC.

This chain links TRBV7-9 with TRBJ2-7; TRBD1 matches 7 bases. From germline, CDR1 is SEHNR and CDR2 FQNEAQ (reference sequence). V dropped 2 bases and J dropped 5; count of bases not matched to a gene: 3. CDR3 length: 13 amino acids. In DNA, the CDR3 is TGTGCCAGCAGCTTACTAGGGGGCGACGAGCAGTACTTC. Its protein is CASSLLGGDEQYF.

This clone was counted a single time. This sequence joins TRBV6-5 and TRBJ1-4; D is undetermined. Per the germline V gene, CDR1 is MNHEY and CDR2 is SVGAGI. The V end was cut by 2 bases, the J end by 6 bases, with 10 bases between. This CDR3 contains 14 residues. The CDR3 protein is CASSYTVGHEKLFF. CDR3 nucleotide sequence: TGTGCCAGCAGTTACACAGTCGGGCATGAAAAACTGTTTTTT.

This rearrangement joins TRBV19 to TRBJ2-1; D gene unclear. This CDR3 spans 17 amino acids. The V gene lost 6 bases and the J gene lost 2 bases, with 20 bases spanning the gap. CDR1 is LNHDA and CDR2 is SQIVND in the germline V gene (reference sequence). As DNA, the CDR3 is TGTGCCAGTAGCATCAGACCCAGCAGCTTGACCTACAATGAGCAGTTCTTC. As protein: CASSIRPSSLTYNEQFF.

This chain uses TRBV7-8 with TRBJ2-3, with a weak D call TRBD2 (5 bases). V was cut by 5 bases and J by 4 bases, with 16 bases left in between. Germline V gene sequence: CDR1 SGHVS, CDR2 FQNEAQ. This CDR3 spans 15 amino acids. The DNA of the CDR3 is TGTGCCAGCAGCCCAACCGGGATCACAGCAGATACGCAGTATTTT. This sequence encodes CASSPTGITADTQYF.

This clone was observed a single time. V and J are TRBV30 and TRBJ2-7, with D maybe TRBD1 (6 bases). V lost 4 bases and J 2 bases, leaving 9 bases between the germline ends. The CDR3 is 12 residues long. CDR1 and CDR2 (germline): GTSNPN, SVGIG (reference sequence). The CDR3 DNA is TGTGCCTGGAACAGGGCAACCTACGAGCAGTACTTC. It translates to CAWNRATYEQYF.